What follows are 27 T cell receptor beta chains derived from one specimen sequenced in a study of graft-versus-host responses after intestinal transplantation. No antigen is known for these receptors. The data were produced by immunoSEQ multiplex PCR, yet TCRdb's version contains in-frame clones alone and is incomplete. The sample lists more than 60,000 clones; roughly 91% were seen once. This specimen was unstimulated CD8+ T cells sorted from spleen or lymph node cells, taken before intestinal transplant. Receptor source: a human donor who received an intestinal transplant.

V and J are TRBV7-2 and TRBJ2-1; possible D gene TRBD1, 7 bases. The germline V gene encodes CDR1 SGHTA and CDR2 FQGNSA. The V end lost 4 bases, the J end lost 0 bases, and 10 bases lay between the germline ends. This CDR3 spans 15 amino acids. The CDR3 here is CASSSGGSSYNEQFF. CDR3 nucleotides: TGTGCCAGCAGCTCAGGGGGGAGCTCCTACAATGAGCAGTTCTTC.

This rearrangement joins TRBV27 to TRBJ1-1; 8 bases map to TRBD1. The CDR3 covers 16 residues. Trimming removed 0 bases from V and 1 base from J; junction bases left unmatched: 4. Germline-derived CDR1 and CDR2 are MNHEY and SMNVEV (reference sequence). CDR3 in DNA: TGTGCCAGCAGTTTATCGGGCCAGGGGGCGAACACTGAAGCTTTCTTT. It specifies CASSLSGQGANTEAFF.

This clone was observed a single time. The chain employs TRBV4-1 and TRBJ2-5; 8 nucleotides line up with TRBD2. The CDR3 runs to 16 residues. CDR1 and CDR2 (germline): MGHRA, YSYEKL. The trim removed 1 base at V and 2 bases at J, leaving 6 bases unmatched. The CDR3 reads CASSQAAGTRQETQYF. CDR3 nucleotide sequence: TGCGCCAGCAGCCAAGCAGCCGGGACTAGACAAGAGACCCAGTACTTC.

This rearrangement joins TRBV27 to TRBJ2-3; TRBD2 matches 8 bases. The junction had 12 bases not matched to a gene; V was cut back by 4 bases and J by 6 bases. The germline V gene encodes CDR1 MNHEY and CDR2 SMNVEV (reference sequence). The length of the CDR3 is 16 residues. The CDR3 is CASSSYSGRGGDTQYF. The CDR3 nucleotides read TGTGCCAGCAGTTCCTACTCCGGGAGGGGAGGGGATACGCAGTATTTT.

The chain joins TRBV25-1 to TRBJ1-6, with a weak D call TRBD1 (5 bases). V was trimmed by 8 bases and J by 7 bases, leaving 15 bases between them. There are 14 residues in the CDR3. Germline assignment: CDR1 MGHDK and CDR2 SYGVNS. CDR3 in amino acids: CASSERGKNSPLHF. CDR3 coding DNA: TGTGCCAGCTCAGAGCGGGGGAAGAATTCACCCCTCCACTTT.

The chain links TRBV4-1 to TRBJ1-4, with D uncertain. Trimming removed 3 bases at V and 0 bases at J, with 2 bases between. In germline, CDR1 is MGHRA, CDR2 YSYEKL. The CDR3 totals 13 residues. The CDR3 DNA sequence: TGCGCCAGCAGCCACGCAACTAATGAAAAACTGTTTTTT. Translating it yields CASSHATNEKLFF.

The chain couples TRBV10-2 to TRBJ1-2; D gene ambiguous. Germline V CDR1 and CDR2: WSHSY, SAAADI. The CDR3 spans 14 residues. V was trimmed by 2 bases and J by 1 base, leaving 8 bases between them. The chain's CDR3 is CASSEARFNYGYTF. CDR3 nucleotides: TGCGCCAGCAGTGAGGCGAGATTTAACTATGGCTACACCTTC.

The chain has TRBV9 and TRBJ2-1; 7 bases line up with TRBD1. The CDR3 covers 19 residues. The germline gives CDR1 SGDLS, CDR2 YYNGEE. V shed 4 bases and J 7 bases; nucleotides not matched to a gene: 23. CDR3 loop: CASSPSGGQPGRPKNEQFF. CDR3 in DNA: TGTGCCAGCAGCCCGAGTGGGGGACAGCCCGGACGACCTAAGAATGAGCAGTTCTTC.

This clone is a singleton in its sample. The chain combines TRBV9 with TRBJ2-7; 12 bases line up with TRBD2. CDR3 length equals 15 residues. Trimming took 4 bases from V and 7 from J; bases not matched to a gene: 9. Germline CDR1 is SGDLS and CDR2 is YYNGEE. This CDR3 is CASSPYSSGGAEQYF. DNA for the CDR3: TGTGCCAGCAGCCCATACTCTAGCGGGGGGGCTGAGCAGTACTTC.

The CDR3 nucleotides are TGTGCCAGCAGCAGCCGGGACAGGGGGTACGAGCAGTACTTC. Encoded protein: CASSSRDRGYEQYF. The V call is TRBV7-6, the J call TRBJ2-7; 11 bases are a match to TRBD1. V was pared by 5 bases and J by 4 bases, with 4 bases of the junction left unmatched. Germline lookup yields CDR1 SGHVS and CDR2 FNYEAQ. The CDR3 is 14 amino acids.

V usage is TRBV28 and J usage is TRBJ2-1; a possible D gene is TRBD1 (6 bases). V was shortened by 7 bases and J by 0 bases, with 13 bases between the two germline ends. The CDR3 totals 15 residues. Germline assignment: CDR1 MDHEN and CDR2 SYDVKM. The DNA of the CDR3 is TGTGCCAGCACCGTGACAGGCATCTCCTACAATGAGCAGTTCTTC. It translates to CASTVTGISYNEQFF.

This clone appeared a single time. The rearrangement uses TRBV6-5 and TRBJ2-7, with D unresolved. The length of the CDR3 is 13 residues. The V end lost 5 bases, the J end lost 2 bases, and 10 bases lay between the germline ends. Germline V gene sequence: CDR1 MNHEY, CDR2 SVGAGI. The CDR3 protein is CASSEIETYEQYF. The CDR3 region has the DNA TGTGCCAGCAGTGAGATAGAAACCTACGAGCAGTACTTC.

This clone was recorded only once. The chain uses TRBV10-3 and TRBJ2-5; D is unresolved. The V and J ends lost 6 bases and 1 base respectively, with 12 bases between them. Germline V gives CDR1 ENHRY, CDR2 SYGVKD. The length of the CDR3 is 14 residues. The CDR3 sequence: CAISDPGSQETQYF. In DNA, the CDR3 is TGTGCCATCAGCGATCCTGGCAGCCAAGAGACCCAGTACTTC.

The V call is TRBV4-2, the J call TRBJ2-1; D is unclear. The CDR3 loop spans 13 amino acids. V dropped 0 bases and J dropped 6 bases, with 6 bases sitting between them. Germline V gene lookup returns CDR1 LGHNA and CDR2 YNFKEQ. The CDR3 region is CASSQDVGNEQFF. Here the CDR3 DNA reads TGTGCCAGCAGCCAAGATGTCGGCAATGAGCAGTTCTTC.

The chain is built from TRBV5-4 and TRBJ2-3; 7 bases align to TRBD2. Losses at the gene ends were 4 bases for V and 0 bases for J; bases not matched to a gene: 2. Germline lookup yields CDR1 SGHNT and CDR2 YYREEE (reference sequence). The CDR3 consists of 14 residues. The CDR3 spells CASSGRDSTDTQYF. Written as DNA, the CDR3 is TGTGCCAGCAGCGGGAGGGACAGCACAGATACGCAGTATTTT.

The rearrangement uses TRBV6-5 and TRBJ1-2; D might be TRBD1 (5 bases). Deletions cut 7 bases from V and 4 bases from J, with 16 bases between. This CDR3 has 14 residues. CDR1 is MNHEY and CDR2 is SVGAGI in the germline V gene. The chain's CDR3 is CASTPGSGPYGYTF. The CDR3 DNA follows: TGTGCCAGCACCCCAGGGTCAGGACCCTATGGCTACACCTTC.

As concerns this clone: The same CDR3 is also encoded by other DNA sequences in this sample. V usage is TRBV27 and J usage is TRBJ1-5; 8 nucleotides line up with TRBD1. V lost 2 bases, J lost 1 base, and 1 base stayed unmatched. Germline CDR1 and CDR2: MNHEY and SMNVEV (reference sequence). This CDR3 region has 15 residues. The DNA of the CDR3 is TGTGCCAGCAGTTTAGACAGGGGAAGCAATCAGCCCCAGCATTTT. Translation gives CASSLDRGSNQPQHF.

This clone is a singleton in its sample. This sequence joins TRBV5-1 and TRBJ2-1; D is possibly TRBD2 (5 bases). Germline V gene lookup returns CDR1 SGHRS and CDR2 YFSETQ. This CDR3 is 16 amino acids long. The V end was cut by 3 bases, the J end by 0 bases, with 13 bases between. The CDR3 reads CASSSLGESSYNEQFF. DNA of the CDR3: TGCGCCAGCAGCTCGCTTGGGGAGAGCTCCTACAATGAGCAGTTCTTC.

The chain joins TRBV15 to TRBJ2-1; 14 bases align to TRBD2. V shed 8 bases and J 1 base; nucleotides not matched to a gene: 1. Germline V lookup: CDR1 LNHNV, CDR2 YYDKDF (reference sequence). The CDR3 length is 15 residues. CDR3 residues: CATGTSGGSYNEQFF. In nucleotides, the CDR3 is TGTGCCACCGGGACTAGCGGGGGATCCTACAATGAGCAGTTCTTC.

The rearrangement links TRBV9 to TRBJ2-7, with unresolved D. V lost 0 bases and J 3 bases, leaving 13 bases between the germline ends. Germline loops: CDR1 SGDLS, CDR2 YYNGEE. The CDR3 consists of 15 residues. CDR3 bases: TGTGCCAGCAGCGTAGAGCCAGGCTACCTCTACGAGCAGTACTTC. This codes for CASSVEPGYLYEQYF.

The genes are TRBV6-6 and TRBJ1-4, with 8 bases that match TRBD1. Germline assignment: CDR1 MNHNY and CDR2 SVGAGI (reference sequence). This CDR3 is 15 amino acids long. V lost 4 bases, J lost 2 bases, and 3 bases stayed unmatched. The chain's CDR3 is CASSSQGGTNEKLFF. The CDR3 DNA follows: TGTGCCAGCAGTTCACAGGGGGGGACTAATGAAAAACTGTTTTTT.

This clone was seen more than once but under ten times. CDR3 nucleotides: TGTGCCAGCAGTGATCACGAGAGCTCCTATAATTCACCCCTCCACTTT. It specifies CASSDHESSYNSPLHF. V gene TRBV2 combines with J gene TRBJ1-6; no clear D. Per the germline V gene, CDR1 is SNHLY and CDR2 is FYNNEI. CDR3 length equals 16 residues. Trimming removed 3 bases at V and 0 bases at J, with 9 bases between.

This rearrangement joins TRBV9 to TRBJ2-1, with TRBD2 matching 7 bases. This CDR3 region has 15 residues. The V gene end was trimmed by 0 bases and the J gene end by 5 bases; junction bases not matched to a gene: 5. Germline V gene lookup returns CDR1 SGDLS and CDR2 YYNGEE. The CDR3 nucleotides read TGTGCCAGCAGCGTAGATGGGACTACCAACAATGAGCAGTTCTTC. It yields the protein CASSVDGTTNNEQFF.

The chain has TRBV6-6 and TRBJ2-5; possibly TRBD2 for D (6 bases). Trimming shortened V by 4 bases and J by 4 bases, and 10 bases separated the two germline ends. The germline gives CDR1 MNHNY, CDR2 SVGAGI (reference sequence). The CDR3 loop spans 13 amino acids. DNA for the CDR3: TGTGCCAGCAGTTTGGTCGGGGGAGAGACCCAGTACTTC. Amino acids: CASSLVGGETQYF.

This clone appeared once. V is TRBV5-6 and J is TRBJ2-2; 7 nucleotides match TRBD1. V shed 2 bases, J shed 8 bases, and the junction held 12 bases outside the gene matches. The CDR3 length is 16 residues. Germline-derived CDR1 and CDR2 are SGHDT and YYEEEE. CDR3 sequence: CASSFGETGITGELFF. DNA of the CDR3: TGTGCCAGCAGCTTCGGGGAGACAGGGATCACGGGGGAGCTGTTTTTT.

The V call is TRBV18, the J call TRBJ1-2; TRBD1 aligns across 9 bases. In germline, CDR1 is KGHSH, CDR2 LQKENI. The CDR3 contains 11 residues. Trimming removed 8 bases from V and 8 bases from J; junction bases left unmatched: 3. CDR3 protein: CASPDRGGYTF. The CDR3 nucleotides are TGTGCCAGCCCCGACAGGGGGGGCTACACCTTC.

The gene calls are TRBV2 and TRBJ2-1; possible D gene TRBD2, 5 bases. V was shortened by 7 bases and J by 6 bases, with 16 bases between the two germline ends. This CDR3 spans 14 amino acids. The germline gives CDR1 SNHLY, CDR2 FYNNEI. As DNA, the CDR3 is TGTGCCAGCAACGGCCCCGGGAACTTCAATGAGCAGTTCTTC. Translating it yields CASNGPGNFNEQFF.